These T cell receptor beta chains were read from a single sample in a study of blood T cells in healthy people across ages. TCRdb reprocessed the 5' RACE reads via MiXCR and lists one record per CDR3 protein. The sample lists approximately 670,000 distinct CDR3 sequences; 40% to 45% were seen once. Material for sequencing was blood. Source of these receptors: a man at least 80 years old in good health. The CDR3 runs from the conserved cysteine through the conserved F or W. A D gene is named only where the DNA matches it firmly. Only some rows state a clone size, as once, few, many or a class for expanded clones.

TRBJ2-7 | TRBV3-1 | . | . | CASSQVAGQRSEQYF | TGTGCCAGCAGCCAAGTAGCGGGACAGAGGAGCGAGCAGTACTTC
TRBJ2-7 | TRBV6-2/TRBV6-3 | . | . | CASSLLGSREQYF | TGTGCCAGCAGTCTGTTGGGATCGCGCGAGCAGTACTTC
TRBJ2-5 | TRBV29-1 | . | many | CSAEGQVLSQETQYF | TGCAGCGCCGAGGGTCAGGTGTTGAGCCAAGAGACCCAGTACTTC
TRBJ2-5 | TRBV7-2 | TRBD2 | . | CASRWTSVRQGTQYF | TGTGCCAGCCGGTGGACTAGCGTCCGCCAAGGGACCCAGTACTTC
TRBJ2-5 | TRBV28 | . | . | CASSPSDRAGEQYF | TGTGCCAGCAGCCCCTCGGACAGGGCGGGAGAGCAGTACTTC
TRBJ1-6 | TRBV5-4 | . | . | CASSLFPGGSYNSPLHF | TGTGCCAGCAGCTTGTTTCCAGGAGGCTCCTATAATTCACCCCTCCACTTT
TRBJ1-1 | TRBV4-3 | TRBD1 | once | CASSHRQGPDTEAFF | TGCGCCAGCAGCCACCGACAGGGGCCAGACACTGAAGCTTTCTTT
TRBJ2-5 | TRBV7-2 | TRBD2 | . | CASSSSGKGGETQYF | TGTGCCAGCAGCTCTAGCGGGAAGGGTGGAGAGACCCAGTACTTC
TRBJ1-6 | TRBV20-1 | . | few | CSARFGAPLHF | TGCAGTGCTAGATTCGGGGCACCCCTCCACTTT
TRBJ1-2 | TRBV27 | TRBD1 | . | CASSQLSDRGAYGYTF | TGTGCCAGCAGTCAGTTATCGGACAGGGGAGCCTATGGCTACACCTTC
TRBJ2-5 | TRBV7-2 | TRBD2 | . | CASSPPLAGGWETQYF | TGTGCCAGCAGCCCCCCCCTGGCGGGAGGGTGGGAGACCCAGTACTTC
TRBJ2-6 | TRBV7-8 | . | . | CASSPGGVSGANVLTF | TGTGCCAGCAGCCCTGGAGGGGTCTCTGGGGCCAACGTCCTGACTTTC
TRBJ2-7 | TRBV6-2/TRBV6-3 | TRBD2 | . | CATKTSGRAEQYF | TGCGCCACTAAGACTAGCGGGAGGGCCGAGCAGTACTTC
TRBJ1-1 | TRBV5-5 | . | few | CASSSWGDTEAFF | TGTGCCAGCAGCTCTTGGGGTGACACTGAAGCTTTCTTT